This T cell receptor beta chain was captured in a study of cytomegalovirus exposure and HLA in healthy donors. The CDR3 totals 16 residues. The V gene lost 0 bases and the J gene lost 2 bases, with 14 bases spanning the gap. The germline V gene has CDR1 SGHAT and CDR2 FQNNGV. Concerning this clone: Antigen unknown.

Overall study findings and caveats: Only CMV serostatus was available as immune exposure information.

Donors were ostensibly healthy at sampling, although undocumented immune exposures were probable. The PCR used 60 Vbeta and 13 Jbeta primers. Data came from immunoSEQ multiplex PCR; TCRdb stores just in-frame clones and leaves some out. The sample carries around 96,000 clones, around 74% recorded once. The receptor's source is a man younger than 40 in good health and CMV-seropositive. The sequenced material came from PBMCs. J is TRBJ2-7 and V is TRBV11-2; a possible D gene is TRBD1 (6 bases). The CDR3 spells CASSLDTGLFTYEQYF. The CDR3 DNA sequence: TGTGCCAGCAGCTTAGACACAGGGTTATTTACCTACGAGCAGTACTTC.